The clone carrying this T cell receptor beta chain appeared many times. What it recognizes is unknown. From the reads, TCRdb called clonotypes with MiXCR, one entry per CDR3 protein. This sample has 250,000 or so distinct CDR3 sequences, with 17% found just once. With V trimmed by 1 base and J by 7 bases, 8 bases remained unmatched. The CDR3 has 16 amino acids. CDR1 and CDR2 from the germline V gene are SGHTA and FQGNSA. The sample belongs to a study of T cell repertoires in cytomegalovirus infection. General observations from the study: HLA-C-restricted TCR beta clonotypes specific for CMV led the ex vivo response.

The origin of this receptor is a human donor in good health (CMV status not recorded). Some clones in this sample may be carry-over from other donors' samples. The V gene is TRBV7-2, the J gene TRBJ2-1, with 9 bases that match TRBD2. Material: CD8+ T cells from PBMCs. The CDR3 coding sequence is TGTGCCAGCAGCTTAGTGGGCGGGGGGGCCGCAAATGAGCAGTTCTTC. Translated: CASSLVGGGAANEQFF.